The 6 T cell receptor beta chains presented below share a single source sample, sequenced in a study of T cell responses to AZD1222 COVID-19 vaccine. Sequencing used immunoSEQ multiplex PCR; TCRdb keeps in-frame clones, though not all of them. The table lists some 120,000 clones, approximately 83% of them singletons. This material consisted of peripheral blood, taken on day 0 of AZD1222 vaccination. All receptors come from an adult in good health.

V gene TRBV19 combines with J gene TRBJ2-7, with TRBD2 matching over 9 bases. Germline CDR1 is LNHDA and CDR2 is SQIVND (reference sequence). This CDR3 is built from 14 residues. With V trimmed by 3 bases and J by 2 bases, 2 bases remained unmatched. CDR3 sequence (DNA): TGTGCCAGTAGTATTAGCGGGAGTACCTACGAGCAGTACTTC. Amino acids: CASSISGSTYEQYF.

The genes are TRBV3-1 (or the pseudogene TRBV3-2) and TRBJ2-3, with D tentatively TRBD1 (5 bases). The CDR3 length is 13 residues. The germline V and J ends were trimmed by 4 bases and 6 bases, with 11 bases remaining between them. Germline lookup yields CDR1 LGHDT and CDR2 YNNKEL (reference sequence). In DNA form, the CDR3 reads TGTGCCAGCAGCCTCCTCTGGGGCGATACGCAGTATTTT. Translation gives CASSLLWGDTQYF.

This sequence joins TRBV9 and TRBJ2-2; D unresolved. The germline V gene has CDR1 SGDLS and CDR2 YYNGEE. This CDR3 contains 12 residues. V lost 2 bases and J 1 base, leaving 0 bases between the germline ends. This chain's CDR3 is CASSVNTGELFF. The CDR3 DNA sequence: TGTGCCAGCAGCGTGAACACCGGGGAGCTGTTTTTT.

This chain links TRBV7-3 with TRBJ2-1; TRBD2 might be the D (5 bases). The CDR3 extends over 14 amino acids. Germline assignment: CDR1 SGHTA and CDR2 FQGTGA. V dropped 5 bases and J dropped 1 base, with 9 bases sitting between them. The CDR3 DNA sequence: TGTGCCAGCAGCCCCAGCGGTTCCTACAATGAGCAGTTCTTC. This translates into CASSPSGSYNEQFF. The full variable domain, its missing parts supplied by reference TRBV7-3 and TRBJ2-1, is GAGVSQTPSNKVTEKGKYVELRCDPISGHTALYWYRQSLGQGPEFLIYFQGTGAADDSGLPNDRFFAVRPEGSVSTLKIQRTERGDSAVYLCASSPSGSYNEQFFGPGTRLTVL.

The chain combines TRBV6-2 or TRBV6-3 with TRBJ2-1; 7 nucleotides match TRBD1. J lost 7 bases, V lost 5 bases, and 17 bases had no gene match. The CDR3 is 17 residues long. The V gene's germline CDR1 is MNHEY and CDR2 SVGEGT. CDR3 loop: CASSHTVSRDRRNEQFF. The CDR3 bases are TGTGCCAGCAGTCACACGGTTAGTCGGGACAGAAGGAATGAGCAGTTCTTC.

The CDR3 loop is CASTLGQGVDGYTF. The CDR3 nucleotides read TGTGCCAGCACCCTGGGACAGGGGGTCGATGGCTACACCTTC. V and J are TRBV28 and TRBJ1-2; 11 bases fit TRBD1. From germline, CDR1 is MDHEN and CDR2 SYDVKM. V lost 7 bases and J lost 6; bases outside the gene matches: 7. CDR3 size: 14 residues.